Presented here are 6 T cell receptor beta chains from one specimen sequenced in a study of blood T cell repertoires in COVID-19 (dated by TCRdb to 2020 to 2022). Libraries were prepared through the immunoSEQ multiplex PCR assay. Drawn from immuneACCESS, this table holds only the in-frame rearrangements with V and J called that TCRdb kept. Clones are partly lost; checked studies trace under half to an unresolved V gene and leave the rest unexplained. The sample records around 250,000 clones, approximately 90% of which are singletons. The ten largest make up about 4% of the sample. The sample was PBMCs or T cells enriched from blood (not recorded which). These receptors were taken from a young woman with acute COVID-19.

The chain links TRBV3-1 (or the pseudogene TRBV3-2) to TRBJ2-7; D remains ambiguous. Germline CDR1 LGHDT, CDR2 YNNKEL (reference sequence). Trimming cost V 0 bases and J 7 bases, with 4 bases left between them. This CDR3 is 11 amino acids long. CDR3 sequence: CASSQDLEQYF. CDR3 DNA: TGTGCCAGCAGCCAAGACCTTGAGCAGTACTTC.

The chain is built from TRBV7-9 and TRBJ2-1; 7 nucleotides match TRBD2. The CDR3 length is 15 residues. The trim removed 6 bases at V and 5 bases at J, leaving 10 bases unmatched. Germline V gives CDR1 SEHNR, CDR2 FQNEAQ (reference sequence). CDR3 DNA sequence: TGTGCCAGCAGGTCGAGCGGGGCAGGGAACAATGAGCAGTTCTTC. Translating it yields CASRSSGAGNNEQFF.

This chain connects TRBV2 to TRBJ2-1; tentatively, D is TRBD1 (5 bases). Germline values: CDR1 SNHLY, CDR2 FYNNEI. V was cut by 10 bases and J by 2 bases, with 27 bases left in between. CDR3 length: 18 amino acids. The DNA for the CDR3 is TGTGCCATTCACAGGTCACACGGAGAAATGGAAGCCTACAATGAGCAGTTCTTC. This encodes CAIHRSHGEMEAYNEQFF.

Only a few counts were recorded for this clone. The rearrangement joins TRBV28 to TRBJ2-2, with TRBD1 identical over 9 bases. This CDR3 has 17 residues. The junction had 7 bases not matched to a gene; V was cut back by 4 bases and J by 1 base. CDR1 MDHEN and CDR2 SYDVKM come from the germline V gene. CDR3 sequence reads: CASSSLQGALNTGELFF. DNA for the CDR3: TGTGCCAGCAGTTCATTACAGGGGGCGCTGAACACCGGGGAGCTGTTTTTT.

This chain uses TRBV10-3 with TRBJ2-7, with TRBD2 matching over 11 bases. Per the germline V gene, CDR1 is ENHRY and CDR2 is SYGVKD. The CDR3 totals 13 residues. V lost 10 bases and J lost 4; bases outside the gene matches: 6. Written as DNA, the CDR3 is TGTGCCAACTCCGGGACTAGCGGTTACGAGCAGTACTTC. It yields the protein CANSGTSGYEQYF.

This clone was found once. The V gene is TRBV28, the J gene TRBJ2-2, with TRBD2 matching over 7 bases. CDR1 and CDR2 from the germline V gene are MDHEN and SYDVKM. This CDR3 is 14 amino acids long. V lost 7 bases and J lost 7; bases outside the gene matches: 9. CDR3 protein: CASTVGGEYGELFF. The CDR3 DNA reads as TGTGCCAGCACCGTTGGGGGGGAATACGGGGAGCTGTTTTTT.